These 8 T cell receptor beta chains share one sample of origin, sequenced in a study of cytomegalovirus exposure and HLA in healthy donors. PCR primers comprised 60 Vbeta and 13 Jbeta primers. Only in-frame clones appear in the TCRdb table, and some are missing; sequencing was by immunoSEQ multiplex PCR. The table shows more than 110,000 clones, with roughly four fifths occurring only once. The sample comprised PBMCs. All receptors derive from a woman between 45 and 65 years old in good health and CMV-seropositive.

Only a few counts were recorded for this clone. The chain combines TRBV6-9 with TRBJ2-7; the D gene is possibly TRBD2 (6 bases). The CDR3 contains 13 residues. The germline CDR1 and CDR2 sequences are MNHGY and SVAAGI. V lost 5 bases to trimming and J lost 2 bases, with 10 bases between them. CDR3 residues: CASSRGGTYEQYF. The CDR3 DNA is TGTGCCAGCAGTCGAGGAGGGACCTACGAGCAGTACTTC.

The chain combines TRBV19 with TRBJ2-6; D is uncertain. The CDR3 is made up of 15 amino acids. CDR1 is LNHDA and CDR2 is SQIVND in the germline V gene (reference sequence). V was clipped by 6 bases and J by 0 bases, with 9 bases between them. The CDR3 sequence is CASSSGSSGANVLTF. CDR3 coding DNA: TGTGCCAGTAGCTCAGGCAGCTCTGGGGCCAACGTCCTGACTTTC.

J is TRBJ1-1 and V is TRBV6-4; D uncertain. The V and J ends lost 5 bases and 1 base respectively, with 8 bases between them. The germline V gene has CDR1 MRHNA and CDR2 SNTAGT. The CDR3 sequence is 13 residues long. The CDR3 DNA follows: TGTGCCAGCAGTCAGGCCTCGAACACTGAAGCTTTCTTT. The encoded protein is CASSQASNTEAFF.

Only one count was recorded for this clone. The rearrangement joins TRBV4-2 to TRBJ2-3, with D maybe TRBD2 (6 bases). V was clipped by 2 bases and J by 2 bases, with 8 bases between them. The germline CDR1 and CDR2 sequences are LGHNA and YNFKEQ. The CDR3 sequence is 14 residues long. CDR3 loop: CASSQKDYTDTQYF. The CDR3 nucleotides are TGTGCCAGCAGCCAAAAGGACTACACAGATACGCAGTATTTT.

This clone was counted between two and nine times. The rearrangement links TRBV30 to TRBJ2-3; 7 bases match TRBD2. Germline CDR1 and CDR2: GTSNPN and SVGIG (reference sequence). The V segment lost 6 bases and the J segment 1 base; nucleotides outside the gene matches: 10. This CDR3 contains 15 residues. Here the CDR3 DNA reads TGTGCCTGTCTTGGGGCTAGCGGACGCACAGATACGCAGTATTTT. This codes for CACLGASGRTDTQYF.

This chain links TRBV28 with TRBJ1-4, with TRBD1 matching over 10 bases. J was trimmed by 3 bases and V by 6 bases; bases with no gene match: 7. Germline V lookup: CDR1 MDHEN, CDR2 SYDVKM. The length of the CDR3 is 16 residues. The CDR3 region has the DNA TGTGCCAGCAGCGGGACAGGGGAAGTATCTAATGAAAAACTGTTTTTT. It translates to CASSGTGEVSNEKLFF.

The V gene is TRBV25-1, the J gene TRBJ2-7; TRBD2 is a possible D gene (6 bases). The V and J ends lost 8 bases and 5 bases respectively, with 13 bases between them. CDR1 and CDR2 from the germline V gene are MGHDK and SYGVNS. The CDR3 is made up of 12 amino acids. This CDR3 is CASRRDADEQYF. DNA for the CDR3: TGTGCCAGCCGGCGGGACGCAGACGAGCAGTACTTC.

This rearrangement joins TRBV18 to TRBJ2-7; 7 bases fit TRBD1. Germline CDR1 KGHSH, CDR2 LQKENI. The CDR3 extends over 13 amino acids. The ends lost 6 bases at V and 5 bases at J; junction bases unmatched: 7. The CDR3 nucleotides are TGTGCCAGCTCCCAGACAGGGAAGGACGAGCAGTACTTC. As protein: CASSQTGKDEQYF.